Below, one T cell receptor (beta chain) is given with its context. No cognate antigen has been identified for it. A much larger clone lies a single base off, so this may be a read error. The data belong to a study of T cells in Graves' hyperthyroidism and ophthalmopathy (dated by TCRdb to the late 2010s). Regarding the research as a whole: Peripheral blood was sampled at the time of initial diagnosis, prior to any treatment. To identify distinguishing TCR V-J signatures, a discovery cohort of around 100 patients was used, comprising 40 to 45 with Graves' ophthalmopathy and under 60 with stable Graves' hyperthyroidism. Whether ophthalmopathy could be predicted prospectively was tested in an independent validation cohort made up of 18 hyperthyroidism patients plus 17 patients who later progressed to ophthalmopathy. Thyroid tissue and blood T-cell repertoires from six Graves' hyperthyroidism patients were also compared in the study. The 100 discovery patients were divided at random into training and test sets in a 7:3 ratio. The paper describes TCR Vbeta CDR3 sequencing of 120 to 150 peripheral blood samples, made up of about 40 ophthalmopathy patients, 70 to 75 hyperthyroidism patients and 17 progressor patients. Once sampling was done, hyperthyroidism patients were given methimazole at a starting dose of 30 mg daily, whereas ophthalmopathy patients were given high-dose intravenous methylprednisolone. Overall study outcomes, separate from this receptor: Sample size was not statistically predetermined, and blinding of investigators to group allocation was not performed. In validation, progression to ophthalmopathy was predicted by the model with approximately 67% sensitivity and 72% to 85% specificity, a median of about 6 months before onset. Most expanded thyroid clonotypes (frequency above 0.001) were also detected in blood, suggesting blood repertoires may reflect thyroid immune responses. A model built on a 13 V-J signature distinguished ophthalmopathy from stable hyperthyroidism, reaching roughly 88% sensitivity and 81.08% specificity in cross-validation and 80%/75% in testing.

The cysteine opens and the phenylalanine closes a CDR3 of 13 amino acids. Just CDR3 DNA is preserved here, 39 bases in frame from base 1. Germline trimming amounts to 6 bases on V and 3 bases on J, with 2 as the count of junction bases outside the gene matches. The germline V gene (reference sequence) sets CDR1 to MNHEY and CDR2 to SMNVEV. The TCR beta CDR3 regions were amplified from the RNA transcripts. The first round of RT-PCR for the TCR CDR3 was performed with the HTBI primer set and the Qiagen OneStep RT-PCR kit. A second multiplex PCR round built the libraries, followed by size selection and purification. Paired-end sequencing of the libraries was performed with 100 bp reads on an Illumina HiSeq2000. The study's processing was this. SOAPnuke was used to process the raw data, with reads discarded if the reads contained adapters or uncalled bases, had a mean Phred below 15, or lacked an exact constant-primer or identifier match. High-quality paired reads were merged using COPE v1.2.5, and each unique nucleotide sequence was defined as a clonotype. MiTCR v1.1 was used to align the clonotypes against IMGT TRBV, TRBD and TRBJ reference segments. The analysis included only V-J combinations with a frequency above 0.0001, which together covered over 98% of the repertoires. A TCS score was defined as the ratio between F50 (clonal expansion) and ExV (chaos), using BLOSUM62-based TCRdist between CDR3 peptides within each V-J. Welch's t-statistics and random forest reduced some 510 V-J features to 10 to 15, which were used in a naive Bayes classifier (R e1071). The public reads were quality trimmed at Q25 with fastp and then assembled into clones with MiXCR by TCRdb, keeping productive beta chains. Each entry is one CDR3 protein sequence, shown with its most common DNA and genes. The V and J calls reflect TCRdb's pipeline rather than the authors' work. The sample table holds around 520,000 distinct CDR3 sequences, of which 24% were seen once. The top ten hold roughly 10% of the sample.

Moderately to severely active disease, a Clinical Activity Score of at least 3, a NOSPECS grade of at least 4, and a duration under 3 months were present in ophthalmopathy patients. Patients with uncontrolled infections, other autoimmune diseases, pregnancy or lactation were excluded. Clinical symptoms, serum thyroxine and TRAb, thyroid ultrasound, and orbital computed tomography formed the basis for the diagnoses. Ficoll-Paque density gradient centrifugation was used to isolate PBMCs from about 10 ml of fresh peripheral blood. Trizol reagent was used to extract total RNA, and RNA quality was then checked on an Agilent 2100 Bioanalyzer.

The V and J genes are TRBV27 and TRBJ2-7; TRBD1 aligns with 10 central bases. Sequencing was carried out using blood. The receptor was isolated from a woman between 25 and 40 years old with Graves' ophthalmopathy. Here is the DNA: TGTGCCAGCAGGGGGACAGGGGTCTACGAGCAGTACTTC. Its product reads: CASRGTGVYEQYF.